This T cell receptor beta chain was found in a study of control samples from healthy donors and cancer patients. The repertoire was sequenced with immunoSEQ multiplex PCR; TCRdb's copy has only in-frame clones and lacks some. The sample consists of about 410,000 clones, over 75% of them appearing once. Trimming left V 0 bases short and J 7 bases short, with 13 bases between. The CDR3 spans 15 residues. Per the germline V gene, CDR1 is MNHNY and CDR2 is SVGAGI (reference sequence). This receptor was identified in a middle-aged man with head and neck cancer. The chain couples TRBV6-6 to TRBJ1-5; no clear D. Specimen: PBMCs. DNA of the CDR3: TGTGCCAGCAGTTACTCCGAAGGGTCGGTCCAGCCCCAGCATTTT. This sequence encodes CASSYSEGSVQPQHF.